Listed here are 30 T cell receptor beta chains from one sample, sequenced in a study of cytomegalovirus exposure and HLA in healthy donors. Both 60 Vbeta primers and 13 Jbeta primers went into the PCR. Repertoires were generated with immunoSEQ multiplex PCR, while TCRdb's copy carries only in-frame clones and drops some. Altogether 130,000 or so clones are present, more than 65% being singletons, with the ten largest covering roughly 5.2%. The sample comprised PBMCs. The origin of the receptors is a man between 18 and 35 years old in good health and CMV-seropositive.

This chain joins TRBV7-9 and TRBJ1-1; D remains ambiguous. Germline CDR1 reads SEHNR; CDR2 reads FQNEAQ (reference sequence). V dropped 5 bases and J dropped 4 bases, with 17 bases sitting between them. This CDR3 is 15 amino acids long. The CDR3 nucleotides are TGTGCCAGCAGCCATGTTAATGGTGGCATCACTGAAGCTTTCTTT. Residues: CASSHVNGGITEAFF.

The chain has TRBV27 and TRBJ2-1; 7 nucleotides match TRBD1. The ends lost 2 bases at V and 3 bases at J; junction bases unmatched: 4. The CDR3 is made up of 15 amino acids. Germline-derived CDR1 and CDR2 are MNHEY and SMNVEV (reference sequence). The CDR3 loop reads CASSLGTESYNEQFF. The CDR3 bases are TGTGCCAGCAGTTTAGGGACAGAAAGCTACAATGAGCAGTTCTTC.

This rearrangement joins TRBV6-1 to TRBJ2-5, with 11 positions matching TRBD1. Losses at the gene ends were 6 bases for V and 5 bases for J; bases not matched to a gene: 5. Per the germline V gene, CDR1 is MNHNS and CDR2 is SASEGT. CDR3 length: 14 residues. The DNA of the CDR3 is TGTGCCAGCAGGCCTGGGACAGGGGGGGAGACCCAGTACTTC. Translated: CASRPGTGGETQYF.

J is TRBJ1-1 and V is TRBV7-2; tentative D call: TRBD1 (5 bases). The germline CDR1 and CDR2 sequences are SGHTA and FQGNSA. V was clipped by 2 bases and J by 4 bases, with 11 bases between them. This CDR3 region has 14 residues. The CDR3 coding sequence is TGTGCCAGCAGCTTATTACAGGCAAGCACTGAAGCTTTCTTT. As protein: CASSLLQASTEAFF.

The CDR3 loop reads CASSQENDRAWGTQYF. In DNA, the CDR3 is TGTGCCAGCAGCCAAGAGAACGACAGGGCTTGGGGGACCCAGTACTTC. This chain uses TRBV14 with TRBJ2-5; 7 nucleotides align to TRBD1. The germline gives CDR1 SGHDN, CDR2 FVKESK. The CDR3 contains 16 residues. J gave up 7 bases and V 0 bases, and 11 bases lay outside the gene matches.

The V and J genes are TRBV19 and TRBJ2-4; 7 nucleotides match TRBD1. V lost 4 bases to trimming and J lost 0 bases; unmatched junction nucleotides: 9. There are 17 residues in the CDR3. Germline values: CDR1 LNHDA, CDR2 SQIVND (reference sequence). The CDR3 loop is CASSKTGTALAKNIQYF. CDR3 DNA sequence: TGTGCCAGTAGTAAAACCGGGACAGCCTTAGCCAAAAACATTCAGTACTTC. Looking up the rest from reference TRBV19 and TRBJ2-4 gives the full variable domain: DGGITQSPKYLFRKEGQNVTLSCEQNLNHDAMYWYRQDPGQGLRLIYYSQIVNDFQKGDIAEGYSVSREKKESFPLTVTSAQKNPTAFYLCASSKTGTALAKNIQYFGAGTRLSVL.

The chain combines TRBV21-1 with TRBJ2-1; the table's D call, TRBD1, was not checked against the DNA. TRBV21-1 is labeled a pseudogene. CDR3 length: 13 amino acids. CDR3 residues: CAISGQIHNEQFF. Written as DNA, the CDR3 is TGTGCCATCTCGGGACAGATTCACAATGAGCAGTTCTTC.

There are a few counts of this clone. One end of the junction is discordant with germline, which a read error may explain. The chain's CDR3 is CSARSVQQFF. The DNA for the CDR3 is TGCAGCGCTAGGAGCGTACAGCAGTTCTTC. This rearrangement joins TRBV20-1 to TRBJ2-1; D not certain. The CDR3 sequence is 10 residues long. CDR1 DFQATT and CDR2 SNEGSKA come from the germline V gene (reference sequence).

The chain employs TRBV19 and TRBJ1-1, with D tentatively TRBD1 (5 bases). CDR1 LNHDA and CDR2 SQIVND come from the germline V gene (reference sequence). V lost 3 bases and J lost 10, with 12 bases in between. The CDR3 consists of 12 residues. This chain's CDR3 is CASSINRGGAFF. DNA of the CDR3: TGTGCCAGTAGTATTAACCGGGGGGGAGCTTTCTTT.

The chain is built from TRBV7-6 and TRBJ2-1; possibly TRBD2 for D (6 bases). The germline CDR1 and CDR2 sequences are SGHVS and FNYEAQ. Trimming took off 2 bases at V and 5 bases at J, with 10 bases between the two ends. This CDR3 comprises 14 residues. CDR3 DNA: TGTGCCAGCAGCTTATCCGGGGGAGACAATGAGCAGTTCTTC. Amino acids: CASSLSGGDNEQFF.

The gene calls are TRBV6-1 and TRBJ1-5, with D possibly TRBD1 on 5 matching bases. CDR1 and CDR2 from the germline V gene are MNHNS and SASEGT. The CDR3 spans 16 residues. With 2 bases removed from V and 0 bases from J, the gap between germline ends came to 11 bases. The CDR3 DNA sequence: TGTGCCAGCAGTGAATGGGGGGTAAGTAGCAATCAGCCCCAGCATTTT. Translated, it gives CASSEWGVSSNQPQHF.

This clone was observed once. The chain couples TRBV11-2 to TRBJ2-7; no firm D call. The V gene lost 2 bases and the J gene lost 5 bases, with 7 bases spanning the gap. This CDR3 comprises 12 residues. CDR1 and CDR2 from the germline V gene are SGHAT and FQNNGV. In DNA form, the CDR3 reads TGTGCCAGCAGCTTATCACGAGACGAGCAGTACTTC. It translates to CASSLSRDEQYF.

V is TRBV7-9 and J is TRBJ2-7; a possible D gene is TRBD1 (6 bases). There are 16 residues in the CDR3. In germline, CDR1 is SEHNR, CDR2 FQNEAQ (reference sequence). With 0 bases removed from V and 2 bases from J, the gap between germline ends came to 14 bases. This chain's CDR3 is CASSLAGHGLAYEQYF. The CDR3 region has the DNA TGTGCCAGCAGCTTAGCGGGACACGGATTAGCCTACGAGCAGTACTTC. The full variable domain, with the rest looked up from reference TRBV7-9 and TRBJ2-7, is DTGVSQNPRHKITKRGQNVTFRCDPISEHNRLYWYRQTLGQGPEFLTYFQNEAQLEKSRLLSDRFSAERPKGSFSTLEIQRTEQGDSAMYLCASSLAGHGLAYEQYFGPGTRLTVT.

The V gene is TRBV7-2, the J gene TRBJ1-4, with D unclear. This CDR3 comprises 14 residues. V dropped 4 bases and J dropped 7 bases, with 13 bases sitting between them. CDR1 is SGHTA, CDR2 FQGNSA, per germline. In DNA, the CDR3 is TGTGCCAGCAGCTCCCACCGACAAGGTGAAAAACTGTTTTTT. Translation gives CASSSHRQGEKLFF.

The V and J genes are TRBV5-6 and TRBJ2-7, with 10 bases aligning to TRBD1. The CDR3 is made up of 15 amino acids. Germline CDR1 reads SGHDT; CDR2 reads YYEEEE. Trimming cost V 1 base and J 3 bases; bases outside gene matches: 4. CDR3 region: CASSLQGQGIYEQYF. In DNA, the CDR3 is TGTGCCAGCAGCTTGCAGGGACAGGGGATCTACGAGCAGTACTTC.

The chain employs TRBV5-4 and TRBJ1-1; D perhaps matches TRBD1 (6 bases). V lost 0 bases and J lost 3, with 15 bases in between. This CDR3 comprises 16 residues. The germline CDR1 and CDR2 sequences are SGHNT and YYREEE (reference sequence). The chain's CDR3 is CASSLGLTGQDTEAFF. The CDR3 DNA reads as TGTGCCAGCAGCTTGGGTCTAACAGGGCAGGACACTGAAGCTTTCTTT.

V and J are TRBV19 and TRBJ2-1; TRBD2 aligns across 11 bases. The V gene end was trimmed by 5 bases and the J gene end by 9 bases; junction bases not matched to a gene: 9. Germline V lookup: CDR1 LNHDA, CDR2 SQIVND (reference sequence). The CDR3 is 15 amino acids. The CDR3 sequence: CASSQTSGASSEQFF. CDR3 sequence (DNA): TGTGCCAGTAGTCAGACTAGCGGGGCTAGTAGTGAGCAGTTCTTC.

Here the CDR3 DNA reads TGTGCCAGCAGTTCCCTCGGGGGGCTAGGGACTGAAGCTTTCTTT. Its translation: CASSSLGGLGTEAFF. The V gene is TRBV27, the J gene TRBJ1-1; D may be TRBD1 (6 bases). Per the germline V gene, CDR1 is MNHEY and CDR2 is SMNVEV (reference sequence). Trimming stripped 4 bases from V and 5 bases from J, with 17 bases between. The CDR3 loop spans 15 amino acids.

The chain carries TRBV4-1 and TRBJ2-1; D possibly corresponds to TRBD1 (6 bases). V dropped 0 bases and J dropped 3 bases, with 12 bases sitting between them. Germline V gene lookup returns CDR1 MGHRA and CDR2 YSYEKL. CDR3 length equals 16 residues. CDR3 region: CASSQEMWGRYNEQFF. The CDR3 DNA reads TGCGCCAGCAGCCAAGAAATGTGGGGGCGCTACAATGAGCAGTTCTTC.

V usage is TRBV27 and J usage is TRBJ2-7, with 11 bases that match TRBD2. CDR3 length: 15 residues. Unmatched junction bases numbered 4, after V lost 2 bases and J lost 4 bases. CDR1 is MNHEY and CDR2 is SMNVEV in the germline V gene (reference sequence). The CDR3 is CASSLPGLAVYEQYF. In nucleotides, the CDR3 is TGTGCCAGCAGTTTACCGGGACTAGCGGTTTACGAGCAGTACTTC.

This clone was recorded once. This chain links TRBV5-4 with TRBJ1-2, with D perhaps TRBD1 (6 bases). Trimming pared 3 bases from V and 2 bases from J, leaving 14 bases between. The germline V gene encodes CDR1 SGHNT and CDR2 YYREEE (reference sequence). There are 15 residues in the CDR3. As DNA, the CDR3 is TGTGCCAGCAGCTCCAAGTTGGACAGCAACTATGGCTACACCTTC. This codes for CASSSKLDSNYGYTF.

The rearrangement uses TRBV5-1 and TRBJ2-5; no definite D call. Gene TRBJ2-7 matches the end of the DNA better, so the J call may be wrong. The CDR3 has 13 residues. Germline loops: CDR1 SGHRS, CDR2 YFSETQ. CDR3 DNA sequence: TGCGCCAGCAGCAAGGACGTTGACTACGAGCAGTACTTC. It encodes CASSKDVDYEQYF.

This rearrangement joins TRBV18 to TRBJ2-5, with D possibly matching TRBD1 (5 bases). V shed 3 bases and J shed 5 bases, with 13 bases lying between them. CDR3 length equals 14 residues. Per the germline V gene, CDR1 is KGHSH and CDR2 is LQKENI. This chain's CDR3 is CASSPQAGRETQYF. The CDR3 nucleotides read TGTGCCAGCTCACCCCAAGCAGGGCGGGAGACCCAGTACTTC.

This sequence joins TRBV4-2 and TRBJ1-2, with D possibly TRBD1 on 6 matching bases. Trimming shortened V by 0 bases and J by 6 bases, and 20 bases separated the two germline ends. Germline V gene lookup returns CDR1 LGHNA and CDR2 YNFKEQ. The CDR3 length is 17 residues. The CDR3 here is CASSQDRSGGRSNGYTF. In DNA, the CDR3 is TGTGCCAGCAGCCAAGATAGGTCGGGGGGCAGATCAAATGGCTACACCTTC.

The chain joins TRBV19 to TRBJ1-3; 8 bases map to TRBD1. With V trimmed by 7 bases and J by 2 bases, 4 bases remained unmatched. Germline CDR1 reads LNHDA; CDR2 reads SQIVND (reference sequence). CDR3 length: 14 residues. As DNA, the CDR3 is TGTGCCAGTAAGGAGACAGGGGCTGGAAACACCATATATTTT. It codes for CASKETGAGNTIYF.

The CDR3 DNA is TGCGCCAGCAGCTTGGGAGCGGGGGCGAAGAACTACAATGAGCAGTTCTTC. Encoded protein: CASSLGAGAKNYNEQFF. V usage is TRBV5-1 and J usage is TRBJ2-1; 8 positions match TRBD2. The ends lost 0 bases at V and 3 bases at J; junction bases unmatched: 8. Germline assignment: CDR1 SGHRS and CDR2 YFSETQ. CDR3 size: 17 residues.

The DNA for the CDR3 is TGTGCCAGCAGGGCTGGAGGCGGGGGGCAGTACTTC. It specifies CASRAGGGGQYF. The chain links TRBV2 to TRBJ2-7; 7 nucleotides agree with TRBD2. V shed 6 bases and J 9 bases; nucleotides not matched to a gene: 8. The V gene's germline CDR1 is SNHLY and CDR2 FYNNEI. This CDR3 is 12 amino acids long.

The rearrangement links TRBV28 to TRBJ1-2; D unclear. Germline lookup yields CDR1 MDHEN and CDR2 SYDVKM. Trimming shortened V by 2 bases and J by 3 bases, and 7 bases separated the two germline ends. The CDR3 contains 13 residues. CDR3 residues: CASSLPFDYGYTF. CDR3 coding DNA: TGTGCCAGCAGTTTACCCTTCGACTATGGCTACACCTTC.

The V and J genes are TRBV2 and TRBJ1-5; a weak D match, TRBD1 (5 bases). V was cut by 2 bases and J by 0 bases, with 17 bases left in between. CDR1 SNHLY and CDR2 FYNNEI come from the germline V gene. CDR3 length: 18 residues. DNA of the CDR3: TGTGCCAGCAGTGAACGGGGGGGACTCTTTAATAGCAATCAGCCCCAGCATTTT. This gives the protein CASSERGGLFNSNQPQHF.

The chain has TRBV7-9 and TRBJ1-2; 8 bases map to TRBD1. The CDR3 runs 15 residues. The V gene end was trimmed by 4 bases and the J gene end by 4 bases; junction bases not matched to a gene: 8. CDR1 and CDR2 from the germline V gene are SEHNR and FQNEAQ (reference sequence). CDR3 sequence reads: CASSWHRGASYGYTF. CDR3 DNA: TGTGCCAGCAGCTGGCACAGGGGGGCCAGCTATGGCTACACCTTC. Based on the CDR3 plus reference TRBV7-9 and TRBJ1-2, the full variable domain is DTGVSQNPRHKITKRGQNVTFRCDPISEHNRLYWYRQTLGQGPEFLTYFQNEAQLEKSRLLSDRFSAERPKGSFSTLEIQRTEQGDSAMYLCASSWHRGASYGYTFGSGTRLTVV.